One and the same sample provided the 27 T cell receptor beta chains below, sequenced in a study of control samples from healthy donors and cancer patients. Profiling relied on immunoSEQ multiplex PCR, and the TCRdb table lists in-frame clones only, not all of them. The sample consists of 110,000 to 150,000 clones, about nine tenths of them appearing once. Sample: blood. The receptor set was obtained from a man aged 25 to 45 in good health.

The gene calls are TRBV11-1 and TRBJ2-3, with a weak D call TRBD2 (8 bases). This CDR3 is built from 16 residues. In germline, CDR1 is SGHAT, CDR2 FQDESV (reference sequence). V was pared by 5 bases and J by 1 base, with 16 bases between. The CDR3 DNA sequence: TGTGCCAGCAGCCCAGGGGGGCGGGGGGGCACAGATACGCAGTATTTT. Its translation: CASSPGGRGGTDTQYF.

The chain joins TRBV6-1 to TRBJ1-2; the D gene is possibly TRBD1 (5 bases). V was trimmed by 4 bases and J by 3 bases, leaving 21 bases between them. Germline values: CDR1 MNHNS, CDR2 SASEGT. The length of the CDR3 is 17 residues. The CDR3: CASSAGTTSAGYYGYTF. CDR3 sequence (DNA): TGTGCCAGCAGTGCCGGGACTACCAGCGCGGGATACTATGGCTACACCTTC.

The sample holds one count of this clone. The V and J genes are TRBV6-2 or TRBV6-3 and TRBJ2-7, with 14 positions matching TRBD2. Losses at the gene ends were 4 bases for V and 3 bases for J; bases not matched to a gene: 11. CDR1 is MNHEY and CDR2 is SVGEGT in the germline V gene. CDR3 size: 18 residues. This chain's CDR3 is CASSSQGTSGSRIYEQYF. In nucleotides, the CDR3 is TGTGCCAGCAGTTCGCAAGGGACTAGCGGGAGCCGGATCTACGAGCAGTACTTC.

The rearrangement joins TRBV27 to TRBJ2-7; D might be TRBD1 (6 bases). Trimming cost V 6 bases and J 0 bases, with 12 bases left between them. Germline V gene data show CDR1 as MNHEY and CDR2 as SMNVEV (reference sequence). The CDR3 sequence is 14 residues long. This CDR3 reads CASSWGPSSYEQYF. The CDR3 nucleotides read TGTGCCAGCAGCTGGGGGCCGAGCTCCTACGAGCAGTACTTC.

The chain combines TRBV7-2 with TRBJ2-3; D is unclear. V was clipped by 4 bases and J by 1 base, with 15 bases between them. CDR1 SGHTA and CDR2 FQGNSA come from the germline V gene. The CDR3 is 16 residues long. The CDR3 sequence: CASSSEGLVGTDTQYF. The CDR3 region has the DNA TGTGCCAGCAGCTCGGAAGGGCTAGTAGGCACAGATACGCAGTATTTT.

The chain employs TRBV7-9 and TRBJ2-5; unclear D gene. Germline lookup yields CDR1 SEHNR and CDR2 FQNEAQ (reference sequence). The CDR3 length is 16 residues. V was pared by 1 base and J by 4 bases, with 16 bases between. CDR3: CASSLDQTHVRETQYF. The CDR3 DNA reads as TGTGCCAGCAGCTTAGACCAGACGCACGTGCGAGAGACCCAGTACTTC.

The V call is TRBV6-2 or TRBV6-3, the J call TRBJ2-7; 9 bases are a match to TRBD1. Germline assignment: CDR1 MNHEY and CDR2 SVGEGT. The CDR3 contains 15 residues. Trimming took 2 bases from V and 3 from J; bases not matched to a gene: 5. The CDR3 protein is CASSYPGQGNYEQYF. The CDR3 DNA is TGTGCCAGCAGTTACCCGGGACAGGGAAACTACGAGCAGTACTTC.

The CDR3 reads CASSYSQRVDYEQYF. The CDR3 region has the DNA TGTGCCAGCAGTTACTCCCAGCGGGTCGACTACGAGCAGTACTTC. This chain links TRBV6-2 or TRBV6-3 with TRBJ2-7, with TRBD2 as a possible D gene (6 bases). V was trimmed by 0 bases and J by 3 bases, leaving 12 bases between them. The CDR3 covers 15 residues. The V gene's germline CDR1 is MNHEY and CDR2 SVGEGT.

This clone was recorded a few times. The chain recombines TRBV5-1 with TRBJ2-1; D call uncertain. The V and J ends lost 1 base and 0 bases respectively, with 8 bases between them. The germline V gene has CDR1 SGHRS and CDR2 YFSETQ. The length of the CDR3 is 15 residues. CDR3 in amino acids: CASSLHVGSYNEQFF. The DNA for the CDR3 is TGCGCCAGCAGCTTGCATGTAGGCTCCTACAATGAGCAGTTCTTC.

This sequence joins TRBV4-3 and TRBJ1-2; maybe TRBD1 (6 bases). With 1 base removed from V and 2 bases from J, the gap between germline ends came to 14 bases. This CDR3 spans 16 amino acids. From germline, CDR1 is LGHNA and CDR2 YSLEER. Written as DNA, the CDR3 is TGCGCCAGCAGCCAAGTGGGGGTGGGGGCGAACTATGGCTACACCTTC. Translated: CASSQVGVGANYGYTF.

V is TRBV5-1 and J is TRBJ2-5; D not certain. CDR1 and CDR2 from the germline V gene are SGHRS and YFSETQ. V dropped 3 bases and J dropped 0 bases, with 0 bases sitting between them. This CDR3 comprises 11 residues. CDR3 in DNA: TGCGCCAGCAGCTACCAAGAGACCCAGTACTTC. It yields the protein CASSYQETQYF.

The rearrangement joins TRBV27 to TRBJ2-7; either TRBD1 or TRBD2 may fit D (5 bases each). Trimming stripped 6 bases from V and 6 bases from J, with 18 bases between. The CDR3 totals 14 residues. Germline V lookup: CDR1 MNHEY, CDR2 SMNVEV (reference sequence). The CDR3 sequence: CASSQGRATLEQYF. The CDR3 region has the DNA TGTGCCAGCAGCCAGGGACGGGCGACCCTCGAGCAGTACTTC.

The rearrangement joins TRBV18 to TRBJ2-2; D gene unclear. Between the trimmed V and J ends, which lost 1 base and 5 bases, there was a span of 8 bases. CDR3 length equals 14 residues. The germline V gene has CDR1 KGHSH and CDR2 LQKENI. CDR3 bases: TGTGCCAGCTCACCACGAATGGGAACCGGGGAGCTGTTTTTT. Residues: CASSPRMGTGELFF. The variable domain in full, completed from reference TRBV18 and TRBJ2-2, reads NAGVMQNPRHLVRRRGQEARLRCSPMKGHSHVYWYRQLPEEGLKFMVYLQKENIIDESGMPKERFSAEFPKEGPSILRIQQVVRGDSAAYFCASSPRMGTGELFFGEGSRLTVL.

The V and J genes are TRBV11-3 and TRBJ2-3; either TRBD1 or TRBD2 may supply D (5 bases each). Germline V lookup: CDR1 SGHNT, CDR2 YENEEA. The length of the CDR3 is 15 residues. The V gene lost 1 base and the J gene lost 4 bases, with 12 bases spanning the gap. CDR3 sequence (DNA): TGTGCCAGCAGCTTAGGCGCCGGGGCCGCAGATACGCAGTATTTT. Translation: CASSLGAGAADTQYF.

The rearrangement joins TRBV14 to TRBJ2-5, with a possible D match to TRBD1 (6 bases). From germline, CDR1 is SGHDN and CDR2 FVKESK. The CDR3 is 15 amino acids. V was shortened by 0 bases and J by 3 bases, with 11 bases between the two germline ends. Written as DNA, the CDR3 is TGTGCCAGCAGCCAAGACGTAGACAGGAAAGAGACCCAGTACTTC. Translation: CASSQDVDRKETQYF.

The genes are TRBV6-1 and TRBJ2-7, with D perhaps matching TRBD1 (5 bases). The ends were cut back, 2 bases at V and 1 base at J, with 6 bases in the middle. The germline V gene has CDR1 MNHNS and CDR2 SASEGT. The CDR3 runs to 13 residues. CDR3 protein: CASSERGSYEQYF. CDR3 nucleotide sequence: TGTGCCAGCAGTGAAAGGGGATCCTACGAGCAGTACTTC.

The chain links TRBV9 to TRBJ1-1, with a tentative D call TRBD1 (6 bases). The CDR3 is 14 amino acids. V was clipped by 0 bases and J by 4 bases, with 10 bases between them. CDR1 and CDR2 from the germline V gene are SGDLS and YYNGEE. The CDR3 DNA sequence: TGTGCCAGCAGCGTAGGGGGGCTCGGCACTGAAGCTTTCTTT. It codes for CASSVGGLGTEAFF.

This rearrangement joins TRBV4-3 to TRBJ2-2; D is uncertain. Germline V gene data show CDR1 as LGHNA and CDR2 as YSLEER. The CDR3 length is 14 residues. Trimming stripped 1 base from V and 6 bases from J, with 9 bases between. Here the CDR3 reads CASSQGLASGELFF. The CDR3 nucleotides read TGCGCCAGCAGCCAAGGGCTGGCGTCCGGGGAGCTGTTTTTT.

This clone was seen only once. The J gene is TRBJ1-2, the V gene TRBV5-1; D remains ambiguous. Germline CDR1 reads SGHRS; CDR2 reads YFSETQ. Trimming took off 0 bases at V and 1 base at J, with 7 bases between the two ends. The CDR3 is 14 residues long. Written as DNA, the CDR3 is TGCGCCAGCAGCTTGGACGGGGATAACTATGGCTACACCTTC. Protein: CASSLDGDNYGYTF.

The gene calls are TRBV18 and TRBJ2-3; tentatively, D is TRBD2 (5 bases). V lost 3 bases and J 0 bases, leaving 13 bases between the germline ends. Germline CDR1 reads KGHSH; CDR2 reads LQKENI. The CDR3 covers 16 residues. Here the CDR3 DNA reads TGTGCCAGCTCACCCTCACCAGCGGCTAGCACAGATACGCAGTATTTT. The encoded protein is CASSPSPAASTDTQYF.

This sequence joins TRBV10-3 and TRBJ1-1; 9 positions agree with TRBD1. Germline V lookup: CDR1 ENHRY, CDR2 SYGVKD. This CDR3 contains 17 residues. V shed 4 bases, J shed 5 bases, and the junction held 14 bases outside the gene matches. This CDR3 reads CAISGTQDRGGKTEAFF. DNA of the CDR3: TGTGCCATCAGTGGGACCCAGGACAGGGGAGGCAAAACTGAAGCTTTCTTT.

The DNA of the CDR3 is TGTGCCAGCAGCCCCGGACAGGGGGCCATTTCACCCCTCCACTTT. It translates to CASSPGQGAISPLHF. The rearrangement joins TRBV7-2 to TRBJ1-6; the match to TRBD1 covers 11 bases. Germline loops: CDR1 SGHTA, CDR2 FQGNSA. CDR3 length: 15 amino acids. The ends lost 5 bases at V and 9 bases at J; junction bases unmatched: 6.

This chain joins TRBV18 and TRBJ1-1; TRBD1 is a possible D gene (6 bases). Germline lookup yields CDR1 KGHSH and CDR2 LQKENI. The CDR3 has 13 residues. V was shortened by 3 bases and J by 4 bases, with 9 bases between the two germline ends. CDR3 sequence (DNA): TGTGCCAGCTCACCGCAGGGGACCACTGAAGCTTTCTTT. Its protein product is CASSPQGTTEAFF.

DNA of the CDR3: TGTGCCAGCAGCTCGCCTGGACAGGGGGCAAGGGAGCAGTTCTTC. This sequence encodes CASSSPGQGAREQFF. The chain uses TRBV7-9 and TRBJ2-1; 11 bases match TRBD1. The V and J ends lost 4 bases and 10 bases, in that order; junction bases with no gene match: 9. This CDR3 region has 15 residues. CDR1 and CDR2 from the germline V gene are SEHNR and FQNEAQ (reference sequence).

This chain connects TRBV25-1 to TRBJ1-3; D call uncertain. The V gene lost 3 bases and the J gene lost 5 bases, with 14 bases spanning the gap. The CDR3 has 15 amino acids. Germline V gives CDR1 MGHDK, CDR2 SYGVNS. This CDR3 is CASSDPKPLRNTIYF. For the CDR3, the DNA is TGTGCCAGCAGTGACCCTAAGCCGTTGAGAAACACCATATATTTT. The whole variable domain, filled in from reference TRBV25-1 and TRBJ1-3, reads EADIYQTPRYLVIGTGKKITLECSQTMGHDKMYWYQQDPGMELHLIHYSYGVNSTEKGDLSSESTVSRIRTEHFPLTLESARPSHTSQYLCASSDPKPLRNTIYFGEGSWLTVV.

This rearrangement joins TRBV5-1 to TRBJ2-5; 11 bases are a match to TRBD2. Germline V lookup: CDR1 SGHRS, CDR2 YFSETQ. This CDR3 region has 18 residues. J lost 2 bases, V lost 0 bases, and 9 bases had no gene match. The CDR3 loop reads CASSLGEVAGGTQETQYF. CDR3 bases: TGCGCCAGCAGCTTGGGAGAAGTAGCGGGGGGGACACAAGAGACCCAGTACTTC.

V gene TRBV6-5 combines with J gene TRBJ2-1, with 11 bases aligning to TRBD2. Unmatched junction bases numbered 6, after V lost 4 bases and J lost 4 bases. Germline values: CDR1 MNHEY, CDR2 SVGAGI. The CDR3 contains 16 residues. CDR3 loop: CASSFPSSGGYNEQFF. Here the CDR3 DNA reads TGTGCCAGCAGTTTCCCCTCTAGCGGGGGGTACAATGAGCAGTTCTTC.